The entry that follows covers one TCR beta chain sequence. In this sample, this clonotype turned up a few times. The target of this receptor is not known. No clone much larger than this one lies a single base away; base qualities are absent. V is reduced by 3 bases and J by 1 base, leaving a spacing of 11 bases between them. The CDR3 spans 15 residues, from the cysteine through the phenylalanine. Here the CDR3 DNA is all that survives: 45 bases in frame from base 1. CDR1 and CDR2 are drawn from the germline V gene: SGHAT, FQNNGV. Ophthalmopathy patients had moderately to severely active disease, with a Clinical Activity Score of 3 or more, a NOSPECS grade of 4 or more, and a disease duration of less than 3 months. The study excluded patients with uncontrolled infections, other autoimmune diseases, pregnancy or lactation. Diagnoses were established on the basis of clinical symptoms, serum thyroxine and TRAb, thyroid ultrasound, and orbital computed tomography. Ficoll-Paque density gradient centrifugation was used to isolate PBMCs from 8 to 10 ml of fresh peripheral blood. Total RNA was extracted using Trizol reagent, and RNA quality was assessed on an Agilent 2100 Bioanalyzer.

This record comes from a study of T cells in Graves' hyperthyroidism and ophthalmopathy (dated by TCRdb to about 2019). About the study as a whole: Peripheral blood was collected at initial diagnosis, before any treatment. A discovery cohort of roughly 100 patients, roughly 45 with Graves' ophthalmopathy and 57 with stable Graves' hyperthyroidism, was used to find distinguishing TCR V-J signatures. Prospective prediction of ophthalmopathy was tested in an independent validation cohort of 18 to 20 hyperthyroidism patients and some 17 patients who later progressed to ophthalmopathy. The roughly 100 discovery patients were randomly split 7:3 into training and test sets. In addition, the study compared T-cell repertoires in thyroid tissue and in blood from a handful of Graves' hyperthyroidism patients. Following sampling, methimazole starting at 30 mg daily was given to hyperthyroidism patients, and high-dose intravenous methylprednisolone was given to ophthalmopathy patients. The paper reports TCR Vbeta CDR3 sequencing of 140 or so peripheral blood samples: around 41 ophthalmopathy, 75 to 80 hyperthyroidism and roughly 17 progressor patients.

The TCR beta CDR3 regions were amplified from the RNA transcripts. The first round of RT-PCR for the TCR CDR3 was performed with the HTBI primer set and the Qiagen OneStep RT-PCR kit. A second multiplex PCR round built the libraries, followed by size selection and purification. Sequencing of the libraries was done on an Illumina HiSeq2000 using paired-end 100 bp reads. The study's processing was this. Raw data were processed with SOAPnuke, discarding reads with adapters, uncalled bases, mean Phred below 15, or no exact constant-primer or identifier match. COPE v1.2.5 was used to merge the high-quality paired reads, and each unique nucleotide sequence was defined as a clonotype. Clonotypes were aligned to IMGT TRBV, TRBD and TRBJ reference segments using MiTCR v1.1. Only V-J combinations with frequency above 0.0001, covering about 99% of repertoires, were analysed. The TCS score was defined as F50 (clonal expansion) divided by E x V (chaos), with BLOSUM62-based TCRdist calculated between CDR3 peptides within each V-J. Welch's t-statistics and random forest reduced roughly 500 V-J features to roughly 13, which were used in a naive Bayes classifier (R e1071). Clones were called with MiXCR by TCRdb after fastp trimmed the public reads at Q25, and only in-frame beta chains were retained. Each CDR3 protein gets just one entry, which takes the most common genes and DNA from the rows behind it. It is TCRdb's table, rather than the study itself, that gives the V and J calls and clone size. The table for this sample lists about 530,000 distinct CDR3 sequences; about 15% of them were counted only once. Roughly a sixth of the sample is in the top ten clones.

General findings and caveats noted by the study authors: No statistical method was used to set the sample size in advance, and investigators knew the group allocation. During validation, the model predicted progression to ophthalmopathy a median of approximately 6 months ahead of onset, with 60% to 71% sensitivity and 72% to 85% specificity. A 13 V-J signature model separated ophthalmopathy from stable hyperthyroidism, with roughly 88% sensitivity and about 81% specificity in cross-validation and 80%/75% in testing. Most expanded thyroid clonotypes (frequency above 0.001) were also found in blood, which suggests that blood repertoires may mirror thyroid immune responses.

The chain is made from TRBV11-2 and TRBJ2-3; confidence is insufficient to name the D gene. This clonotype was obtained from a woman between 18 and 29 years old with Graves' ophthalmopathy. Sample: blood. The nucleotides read TGTGCCAGCAGCTTCAGTGGAGTGGGCACAGATACGCAGTATTTT. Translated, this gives CASSFSGVGTDTQYF.